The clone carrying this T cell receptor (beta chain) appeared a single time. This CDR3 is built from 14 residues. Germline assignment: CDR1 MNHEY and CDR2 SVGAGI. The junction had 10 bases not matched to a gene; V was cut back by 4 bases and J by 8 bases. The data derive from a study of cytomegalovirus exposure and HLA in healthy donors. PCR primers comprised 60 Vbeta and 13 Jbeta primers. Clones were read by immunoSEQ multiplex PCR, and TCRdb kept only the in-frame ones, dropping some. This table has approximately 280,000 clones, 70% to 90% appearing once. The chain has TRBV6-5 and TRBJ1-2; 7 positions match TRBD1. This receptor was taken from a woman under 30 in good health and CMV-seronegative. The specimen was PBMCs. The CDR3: CASSSPPGGLGYTF. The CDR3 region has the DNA TGTGCCAGCAGTTCTCCCCCAGGGGGTCTGGGCTACACCTTC.